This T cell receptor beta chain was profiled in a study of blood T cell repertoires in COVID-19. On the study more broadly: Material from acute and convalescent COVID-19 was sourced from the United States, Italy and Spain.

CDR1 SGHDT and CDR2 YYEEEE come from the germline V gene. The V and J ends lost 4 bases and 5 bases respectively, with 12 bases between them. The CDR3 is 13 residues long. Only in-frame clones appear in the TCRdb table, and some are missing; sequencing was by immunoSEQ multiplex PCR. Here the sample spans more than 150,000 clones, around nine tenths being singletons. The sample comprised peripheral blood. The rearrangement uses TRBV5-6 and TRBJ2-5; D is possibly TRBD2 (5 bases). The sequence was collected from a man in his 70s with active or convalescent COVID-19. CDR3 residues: CASSHSRGETQYF. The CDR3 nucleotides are TGTGCCAGCAGCCATTCACGAGGGGAGACCCAGTACTTC.